The clone carrying this TCR beta chain has a count of ten or more. Antigen unknown. These data are taken from a study of T-cell reconstitution after alpha-beta-depleted transplantation in children. Preparation of the TCRbeta library involved a method that used unique molecular identifiers. TCRdb ran MiXCR on the PCR reads and lists one entry per CDR3 protein. The data hold 600,000 to 800,000 distinct CDR3 sequences, with under 15% observed a single time. Overall study findings and caveats: Reports say that about two months after transplant, the alpha-beta T cells came out of several hundred graft clones that had expanded. One year after transplant, T-cell counts and diversity came mostly from newly produced T cells. High day-60 TCRbeta diversity in some patients came from surviving recipient T cells and thymic progenitors.

Germline V CDR1 and CDR2: SGHTA, FQGTGA. CDR3 length equals 17 residues. V lost 5 bases to trimming and J lost 1 base, with 19 bases between them. The specimen was PBMCs, collected before TCRalphabeta/CD19-depleted stem cell transplant. The TCR sequence derives from a girl aged 2 to 9 with congenital amegakaryocytic thrombocytopenia, due to receive a stem cell transplant. This chain links TRBV7-3 with TRBJ2-3; tentatively, D is TRBD1 (5 bases). CDR3 loop: CASSQTRGGSGTDTQYF. In DNA, the CDR3 is TGTGCCAGCAGCCAAACAAGGGGTGGTTCTGGCACAGATACGCAGTATTTT.